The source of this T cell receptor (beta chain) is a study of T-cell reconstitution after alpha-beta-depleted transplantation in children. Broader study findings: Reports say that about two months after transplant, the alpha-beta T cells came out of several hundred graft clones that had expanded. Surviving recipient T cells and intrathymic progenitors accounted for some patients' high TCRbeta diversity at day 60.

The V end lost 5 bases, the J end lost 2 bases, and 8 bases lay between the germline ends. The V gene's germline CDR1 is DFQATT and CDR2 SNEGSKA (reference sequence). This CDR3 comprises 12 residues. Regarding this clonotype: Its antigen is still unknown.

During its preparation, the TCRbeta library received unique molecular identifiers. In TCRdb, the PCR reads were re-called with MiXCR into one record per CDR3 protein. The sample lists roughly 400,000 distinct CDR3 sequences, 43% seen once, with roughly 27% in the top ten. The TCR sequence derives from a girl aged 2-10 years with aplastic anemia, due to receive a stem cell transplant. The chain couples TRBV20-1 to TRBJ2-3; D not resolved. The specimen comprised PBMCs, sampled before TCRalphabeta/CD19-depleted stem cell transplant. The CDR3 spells CSALTFTDTQYF. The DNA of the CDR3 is TGCAGTGCTCTGACATTCACAGATACGCAGTATTTT.